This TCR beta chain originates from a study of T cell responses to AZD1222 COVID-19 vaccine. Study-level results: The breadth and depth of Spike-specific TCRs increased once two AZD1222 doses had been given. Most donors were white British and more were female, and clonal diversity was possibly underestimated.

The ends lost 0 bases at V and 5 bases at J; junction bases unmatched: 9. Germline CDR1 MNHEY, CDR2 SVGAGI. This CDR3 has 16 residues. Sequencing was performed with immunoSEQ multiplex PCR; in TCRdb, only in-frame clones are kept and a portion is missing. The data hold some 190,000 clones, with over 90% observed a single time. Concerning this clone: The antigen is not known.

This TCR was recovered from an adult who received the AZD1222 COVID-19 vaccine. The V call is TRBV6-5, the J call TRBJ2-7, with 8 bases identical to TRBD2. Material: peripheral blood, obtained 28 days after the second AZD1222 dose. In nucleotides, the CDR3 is TGTGCCAGCAGTTACTCGGTTACGGGGGGGCTCCACGAGCAGTACTTC. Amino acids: CASSYSVTGGLHEQYF.